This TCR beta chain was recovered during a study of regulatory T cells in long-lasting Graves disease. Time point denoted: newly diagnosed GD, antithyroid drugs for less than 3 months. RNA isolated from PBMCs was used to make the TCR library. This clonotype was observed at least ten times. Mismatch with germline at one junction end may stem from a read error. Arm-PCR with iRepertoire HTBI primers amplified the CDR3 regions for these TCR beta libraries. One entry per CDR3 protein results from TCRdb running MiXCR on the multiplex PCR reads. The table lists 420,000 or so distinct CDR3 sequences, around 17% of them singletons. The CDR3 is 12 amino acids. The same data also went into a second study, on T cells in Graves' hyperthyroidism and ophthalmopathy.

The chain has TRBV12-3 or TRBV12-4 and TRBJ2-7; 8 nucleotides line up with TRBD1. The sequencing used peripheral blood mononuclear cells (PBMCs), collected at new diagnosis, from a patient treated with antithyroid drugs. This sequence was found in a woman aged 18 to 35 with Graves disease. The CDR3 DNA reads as TGTGCCAGCAGTCAGCTTGGACAGGGAGTTTCCTTC. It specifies CASSQLGQGVSF.